This T cell receptor beta chain originates from a study of blood T cell repertoires in COVID-19. Study details: COVID-19 samples collected from the United States, Italy and Spain covered acute and convalescent phases.

In the original processing: The assay estimated nucleated cells by amplifying reference gene primers. The table came from immunoSEQ multiplex PCR; TCRdb's copy has only in-frame clones and leaves some out. That table supplies the V and J calls and clone size; D and trimming were determined from the DNA. The sample consists of about 150,000 clones, about 84% of them appearing once. V was shortened by 7 bases and J by 6 bases, with 13 bases between the two germline ends. Germline lookup yields CDR1 SGHTA and CDR2 FQGNSA. The CDR3 is 13 residues long. The clonotype comes from a woman aged 45-65 years with acute or convalescent COVID-19. Sequenced: peripheral blood. The rearrangement links TRBV7-2 to TRBJ1-5; D remains unclear. CDR3 residues: CASNYGISQPQHF. The CDR3 nucleotides read TGTGCCAGCAACTATGGCATAAGTCAGCCCCAGCATTTT. Together with reference TRBV7-2 and TRBJ1-5, the CDR3 gives the full variable domain: GAGVSQSPSNKVTEKGKDVELRCDPISGHTALYWYRQSLGQGLEFLIYFQGNSAPDKSGLPSDRFSAERTGGSVSTLTIQRTQQEDSAVYLCASNYGISQPQHFGDGTRLSIL.